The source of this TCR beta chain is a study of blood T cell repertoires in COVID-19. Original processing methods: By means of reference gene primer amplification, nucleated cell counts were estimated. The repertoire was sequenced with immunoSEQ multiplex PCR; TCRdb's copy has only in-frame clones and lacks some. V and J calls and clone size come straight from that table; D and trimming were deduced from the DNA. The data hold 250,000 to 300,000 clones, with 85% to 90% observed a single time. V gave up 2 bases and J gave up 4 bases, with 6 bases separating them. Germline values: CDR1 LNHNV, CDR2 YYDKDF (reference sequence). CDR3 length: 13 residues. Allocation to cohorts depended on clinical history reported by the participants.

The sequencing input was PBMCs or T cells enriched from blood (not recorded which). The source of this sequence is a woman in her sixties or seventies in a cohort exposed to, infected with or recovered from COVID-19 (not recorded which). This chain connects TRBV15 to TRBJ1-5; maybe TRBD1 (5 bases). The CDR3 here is CATSRKGNQPQHF. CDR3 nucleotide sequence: TGTGCCACCAGCAGAAAGGGGAATCAGCCCCAGCATTTT.